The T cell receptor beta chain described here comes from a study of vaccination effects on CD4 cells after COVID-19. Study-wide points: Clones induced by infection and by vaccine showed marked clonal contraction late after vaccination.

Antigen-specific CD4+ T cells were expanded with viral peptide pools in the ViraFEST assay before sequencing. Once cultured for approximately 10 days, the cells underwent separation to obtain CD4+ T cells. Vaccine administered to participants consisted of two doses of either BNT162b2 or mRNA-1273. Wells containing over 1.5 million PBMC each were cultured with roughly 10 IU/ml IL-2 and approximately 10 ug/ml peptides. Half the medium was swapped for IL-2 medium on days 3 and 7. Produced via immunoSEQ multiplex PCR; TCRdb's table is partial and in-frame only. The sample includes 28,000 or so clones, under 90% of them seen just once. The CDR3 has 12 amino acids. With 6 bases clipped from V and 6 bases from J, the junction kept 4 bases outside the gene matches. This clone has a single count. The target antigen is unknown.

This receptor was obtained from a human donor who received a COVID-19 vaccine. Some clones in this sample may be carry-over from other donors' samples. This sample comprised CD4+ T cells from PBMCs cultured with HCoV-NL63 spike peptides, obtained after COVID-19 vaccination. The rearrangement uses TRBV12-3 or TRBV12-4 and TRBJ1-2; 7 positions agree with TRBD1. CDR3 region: CASSQGENGYTF. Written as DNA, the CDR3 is TGTGCCAGCAGCCAGGGGGAGAATGGCTACACCTTC.